The 18 T cell receptor beta chains below were found in one sample sequenced in a study of cytomegalovirus exposure and HLA in healthy donors. The PCR had 60 Vbeta and 13 Jbeta primers. TCRdb's copy holds only in-frame clones and misses some; the assay was immunoSEQ multiplex PCR. Recorded here are 100,000 to 150,000 clones; the top ten clones represent under 2%. Sequencing used PBMCs. These receptors were collected from a woman aged 40 to 50 in good health and CMV-seropositive.

The CDR3, as DNA: TGTGCCACCAGCAGACCCCCTTTCCCCGGGGGGAACTATGGCTACACCTTC. Protein product: CATSRPPFPGGNYGYTF. The rearrangement joins TRBV15 to TRBJ1-2; tentative D call: TRBD1 (5 bases). There are 17 residues in the CDR3. The germline V and J ends were trimmed by 2 bases and 2 bases, with 18 bases remaining between them. Germline values: CDR1 LNHNV, CDR2 YYDKDF (reference sequence).

V is TRBV6-1 and J is TRBJ2-1; 10 bases are a match to TRBD1. The germline V gene has CDR1 MNHNS and CDR2 SASEGT. Trimming at V came to 4 bases and at J to 9 bases, leaving 9 bases not matched to a gene. This CDR3 contains 15 residues. The CDR3 bases are TGTGCCAGCAGTGTTCCGGGACAGGGGAGGCGTGAGCAGTTCTTC. Protein: CASSVPGQGRREQFF.

The gene calls are TRBV7-3 and TRBJ2-7; 8 bases are a match to TRBD2. CDR3 length: 14 amino acids. V shed 1 base and J 6 bases; nucleotides not matched to a gene: 5. Germline V CDR1 and CDR2: SGHTA, FQGTGA. The CDR3 protein is CASSLNGGGGEQYF. The DNA for the CDR3 is TGTGCCAGCAGCTTAAACGGGGGGGGCGGCGAGCAGTACTTC.

V gene TRBV28 combines with J gene TRBJ1-2, with D possibly matching TRBD1 (6 bases). Trimming took 7 bases from V and 2 from J, leaving 11 bases between them. The CDR3 totals 13 residues. The germline V gene has CDR1 MDHEN and CDR2 SYDVKM. The CDR3 protein is CASIQDRNYGYTF. In DNA form, the CDR3 reads TGTGCCAGCATCCAAGACAGGAACTATGGCTACACCTTC.

The gene calls are TRBV15 and TRBJ2-1; possible D gene TRBD2, 5 bases. CDR1 and CDR2 (germline): LNHNV, YYDKDF (reference sequence). Trimming stripped 0 bases from V and 4 bases from J, with 13 bases between. This CDR3 spans 16 amino acids. The CDR3 DNA reads as TGTGCCACCAGCAGAGATCAGGTAGCGAGGTACAATGAGCAGTTCTTC. This gives the protein CATSRDQVARYNEQFF.

The genes are TRBV6-4 and TRBJ1-1; D is uncertain. The CDR3 sequence is 13 residues long. In germline, CDR1 is MRHNA, CDR2 SNTAGT. Trimming pared 6 bases from V and 0 bases from J, leaving 8 bases between. CDR3 sequence reads: CASRERVNTEAFF. The CDR3 coding sequence is TGTGCCAGCAGAGAAAGAGTGAACACTGAAGCTTTCTTT.

The chain joins TRBV30 to TRBJ2-7; 7 bases fit TRBD2. This CDR3 is 14 amino acids long. CDR1 is GTSNPN, CDR2 SVGIG, per germline (reference sequence). Losses at the gene ends were 1 base for V and 4 bases for J; bases not matched to a gene: 7. DNA of the CDR3: TGTGCCTGGAGTGCGGCGCGGGAGATTTACGAGCAGTACTTC. Translating it yields CAWSAAREIYEQYF.

This chain connects TRBV5-6 to TRBJ1-1; maybe TRBD1 (5 bases). V lost 4 bases to trimming and J lost 6 bases, with 10 bases between them. The CDR3 runs 12 residues. Germline-derived CDR1 and CDR2 are SGHDT and YYEEEE. The CDR3 nucleotides are TGTGCCAGCAGCGCGGGGGGGGCTGAAGCTTTCTTT. Translation: CASSAGGAEAFF.

CDR3 loop: CASSPGRNSYEQYF. The CDR3 bases are TGTGCCAGCAGCCCAGGTCGAAATTCCTACGAGCAGTACTTC. The rearrangement uses TRBV11-3 and TRBJ2-7; the D is unclear. Germline CDR1 reads SGHNT; CDR2 reads YENEEA. V was pared by 5 bases and J by 1 base, with 12 bases between. The CDR3 is 14 amino acids.

The chain joins TRBV5-1 to TRBJ2-5; maybe TRBD2 (6 bases). TRBJ2-7 explains the end of the DNA better; the J call may be wrong. CDR1 is SGHRS, CDR2 YFSETQ, per germline. The CDR3 loop spans 15 amino acids. CDR3 sequence reads: CASSLSSEFINEQYF. As DNA, the CDR3 is TGCGCCAGCAGCTTATCTAGCGAGTTCATAAACGAGCAGTACTTC.

The rearrangement links TRBV29-1 to TRBJ2-5, with unresolved D. The germline V gene has CDR1 SQVTM and CDR2 ANQGSEA. The CDR3 loop spans 12 amino acids. V lost 3 bases, J lost 4 bases, and 9 bases lay in between. CDR3 in amino acids: CSVERTAETQYF. The CDR3 bases are TGCAGCGTTGAGCGAACAGCAGAGACCCAGTACTTC.

The chain employs TRBV27 and TRBJ2-3; 9 bases map to TRBD2. The V and J ends lost 6 bases and 2 bases, in that order; junction bases with no gene match: 9. The CDR3 runs 16 residues. The germline gives CDR1 MNHEY, CDR2 SMNVEV (reference sequence). CDR3 nucleotide sequence: TGTGCCAGCAGGACCGCCAGCGGGAGGCTCACAGATACGCAGTATTTT. Amino acids: CASRTASGRLTDTQYF.

This chain uses TRBV28 with TRBJ2-5; D is unclear. Germline V gene data show CDR1 as MDHEN and CDR2 as SYDVKM. The V end lost 6 bases, the J end lost 5 bases, and 10 bases lay between the germline ends. This CDR3 region has 12 residues. The CDR3 loop is CASRSRRETQYF. CDR3 nucleotides: TGTGCCAGCAGGTCACGGCGGGAGACCCAGTACTTC.

V gene TRBV6-1 combines with J gene TRBJ1-5, with D unresolved. V lost 3 bases, J lost 0 bases, and 6 bases lay in between. The CDR3 has 14 residues. Germline loops: CDR1 MNHNS, CDR2 SASEGT. DNA for the CDR3: TGTGCCAGCAGTGACAGTTTTAGCAATCAGCCCCAGCATTTT. This gives the protein CASSDSFSNQPQHF.

The chain recombines TRBV7-9 with TRBJ1-1; D gene unclear. V lost 2 bases and J lost 1, with 8 bases in between. The CDR3 is 14 residues long. The germline V gene has CDR1 SEHNR and CDR2 FQNEAQ (reference sequence). This CDR3 reads CASSLNKPNTEAFF. The DNA for the CDR3 is TGTGCCAGCAGCTTAAACAAACCGAACACTGAAGCTTTCTTT.

The chain links TRBV9 to TRBJ1-3; D is ambiguous. CDR1 is SGDLS and CDR2 is YYNGEE in the germline V gene. V lost 4 bases and J 0 bases, leaving 14 bases between the germline ends. The CDR3 spans 16 residues. The CDR3 nucleotides are TGTGCCAGCAGCCCCCCCGGGAAGAGCTCTGGAAACACCATATATTTT. This encodes CASSPPGKSSGNTIYF.

V is TRBV4-1 and J is TRBJ2-5, with 9 bases that match TRBD1. The ends lost 1 base at V and 2 bases at J; junction bases unmatched: 11. This CDR3 comprises 18 residues. The germline V gene has CDR1 MGHRA and CDR2 YSYEKL. CDR3: CASSQVPVDRGSQETQYF. In DNA, the CDR3 is TGCGCCAGCAGCCAAGTGCCCGTCGACAGGGGGTCTCAAGAGACCCAGTACTTC.

Details on this clone: Other DNA sequences in this sample translate to the same CDR3. V gene TRBV19 combines with J gene TRBJ2-1; D remains unclear. The CDR3 totals 14 residues. The V gene's germline CDR1 is LNHDA and CDR2 SQIVND (reference sequence). V was shortened by 3 bases and J by 1 base, with 7 bases between the two germline ends. The CDR3 nucleotides are TGTGCCAGTAGTATCACCGGGTCCTACAATGAGCAGTTCTTC. This translates into CASSITGSYNEQFF. The variable domain in full, with the rest retrieved from reference TRBV19 and TRBJ2-1, is DGGITQSPKYLFRKEGQNVTLSCEQNLNHDAMYWYRQDPGQGLRLIYYSQIVNDFQKGDIAEGYSVSREKKESFPLTVTSAQKNPTAFYLCASSITGSYNEQFFGPGTRLTVL.